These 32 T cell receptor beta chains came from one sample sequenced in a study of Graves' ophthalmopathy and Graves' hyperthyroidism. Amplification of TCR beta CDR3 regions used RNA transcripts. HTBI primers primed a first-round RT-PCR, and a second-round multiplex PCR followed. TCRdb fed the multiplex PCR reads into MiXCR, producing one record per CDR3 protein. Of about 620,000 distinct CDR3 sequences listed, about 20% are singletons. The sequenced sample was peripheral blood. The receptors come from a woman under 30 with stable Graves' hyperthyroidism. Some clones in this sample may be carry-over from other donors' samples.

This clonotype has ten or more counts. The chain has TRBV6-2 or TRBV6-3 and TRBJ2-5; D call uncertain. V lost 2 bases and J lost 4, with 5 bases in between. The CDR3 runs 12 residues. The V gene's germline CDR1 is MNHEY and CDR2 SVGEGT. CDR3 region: CASSYLSETQYF. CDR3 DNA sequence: TGTGCCAGCAGTTACCTATCAGAGACCCAGTACTTC.

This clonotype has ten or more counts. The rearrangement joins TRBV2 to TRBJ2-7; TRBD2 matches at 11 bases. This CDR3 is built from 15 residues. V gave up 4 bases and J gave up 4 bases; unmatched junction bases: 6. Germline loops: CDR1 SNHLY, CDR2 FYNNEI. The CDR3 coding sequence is TGTGCCAGCAGTGCGACCGGGACTAGCGGATACGAGCAGTACTTC. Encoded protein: CASSATGTSGYEQYF.

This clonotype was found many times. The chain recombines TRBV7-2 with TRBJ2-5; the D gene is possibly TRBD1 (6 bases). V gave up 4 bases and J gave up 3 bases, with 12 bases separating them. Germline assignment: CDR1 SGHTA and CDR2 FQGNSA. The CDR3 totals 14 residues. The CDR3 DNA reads TGTGCCAGCAGCTCTACAGGGTGGAAAGAGACCCAGTACTTC. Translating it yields CASSSTGWKETQYF. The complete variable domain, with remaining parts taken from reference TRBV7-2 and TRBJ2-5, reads GAGVSQSPSNKVTEKGKDVELRCDPISGHTALYWYRQSLGQGLEFLIYFQGNSAPDKSGLPSDRFSAERTGGSVSTLTIQRTQQEDSAVYLCASSSTGWKETQYFGPGTRLLVL.

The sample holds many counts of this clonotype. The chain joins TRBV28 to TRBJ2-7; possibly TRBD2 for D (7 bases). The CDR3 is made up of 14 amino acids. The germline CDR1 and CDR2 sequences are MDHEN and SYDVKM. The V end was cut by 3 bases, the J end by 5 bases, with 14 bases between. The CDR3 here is CASSLAGALDEQYF. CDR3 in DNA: TGTGCCAGCAGTTTGGCGGGGGCTTTGGACGAGCAGTACTTC.

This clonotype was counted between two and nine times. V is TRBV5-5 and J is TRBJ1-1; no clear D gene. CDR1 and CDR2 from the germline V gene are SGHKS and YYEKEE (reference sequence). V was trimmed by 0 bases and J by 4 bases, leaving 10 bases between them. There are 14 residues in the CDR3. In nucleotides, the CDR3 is TGTGCCAGCAGCTTGGCGGGGAGTGGCACTGAAGCTTTCTTT. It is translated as CASSLAGSGTEAFF.

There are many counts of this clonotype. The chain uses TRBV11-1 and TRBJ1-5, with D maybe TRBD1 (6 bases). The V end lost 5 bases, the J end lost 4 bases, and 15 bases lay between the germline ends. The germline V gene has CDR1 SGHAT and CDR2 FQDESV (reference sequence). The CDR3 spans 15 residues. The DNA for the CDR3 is TGTGCCAGCAGCACATTTCGGACAGAAAATCAGCCCCAGCATTTT. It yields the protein CASSTFRTENQPQHF.

The CDR3 nucleotides are TGCAGCGTTATTAGCGGGATCTATGGCTACACCTTC. Translation: CSVISGIYGYTF. The chain joins TRBV29-1 to TRBJ1-2, with D unresolved. Germline V gives CDR1 SQVTM, CDR2 ANQGSEA. The CDR3 consists of 12 residues. V lost 5 bases and J 4 bases, leaving 11 bases between the germline ends.

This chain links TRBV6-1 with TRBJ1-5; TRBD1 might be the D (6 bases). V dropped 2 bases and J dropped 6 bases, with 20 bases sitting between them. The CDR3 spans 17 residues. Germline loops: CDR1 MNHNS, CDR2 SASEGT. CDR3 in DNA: TGTGCCAGCAGTGAAAAAGTTAGGGGCCGGGGGCTTCAGCCCCAGCATTTT. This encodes CASSEKVRGRGLQPQHF.

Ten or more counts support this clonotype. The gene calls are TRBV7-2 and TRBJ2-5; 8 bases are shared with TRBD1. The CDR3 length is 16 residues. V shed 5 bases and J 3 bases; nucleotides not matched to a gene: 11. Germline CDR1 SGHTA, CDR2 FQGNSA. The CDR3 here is CASSGQGGLGKETQYF. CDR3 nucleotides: TGTGCCAGCAGCGGACAGGGTGGGCTTGGAAAAGAGACCCAGTACTTC.

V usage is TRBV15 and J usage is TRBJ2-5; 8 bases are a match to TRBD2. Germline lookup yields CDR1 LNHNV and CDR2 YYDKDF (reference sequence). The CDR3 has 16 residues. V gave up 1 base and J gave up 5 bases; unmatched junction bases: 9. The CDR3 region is CATSRGGTGGMETQYF. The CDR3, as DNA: TGTGCCACCAGCAGAGGCGGGACGGGGGGGATGGAGACCCAGTACTTC.

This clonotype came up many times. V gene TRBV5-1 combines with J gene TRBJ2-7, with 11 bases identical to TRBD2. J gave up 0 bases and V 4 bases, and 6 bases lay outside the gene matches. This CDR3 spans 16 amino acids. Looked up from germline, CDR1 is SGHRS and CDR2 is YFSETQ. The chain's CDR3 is CASSRITSGSSYEQYF. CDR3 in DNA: TGCGCCAGCAGCCGAATAACTAGCGGGAGCTCCTACGAGCAGTACTTC.

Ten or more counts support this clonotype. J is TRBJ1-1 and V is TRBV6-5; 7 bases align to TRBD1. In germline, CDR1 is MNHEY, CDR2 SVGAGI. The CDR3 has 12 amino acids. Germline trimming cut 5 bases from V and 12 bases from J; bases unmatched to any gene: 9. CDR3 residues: CASSPRQGRTFF. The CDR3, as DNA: TGTGCCAGCAGTCCCCGACAGGGTAGAACTTTCTTT.

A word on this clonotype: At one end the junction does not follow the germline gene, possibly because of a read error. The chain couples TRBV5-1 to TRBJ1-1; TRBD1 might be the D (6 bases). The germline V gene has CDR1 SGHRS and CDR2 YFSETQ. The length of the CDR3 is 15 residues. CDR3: CASSLGGAWDTEASF. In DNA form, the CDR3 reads TGCGCCAGCAGCTTGGGCGGGGCCTGGGACACTGAAGCTTCCTTT.

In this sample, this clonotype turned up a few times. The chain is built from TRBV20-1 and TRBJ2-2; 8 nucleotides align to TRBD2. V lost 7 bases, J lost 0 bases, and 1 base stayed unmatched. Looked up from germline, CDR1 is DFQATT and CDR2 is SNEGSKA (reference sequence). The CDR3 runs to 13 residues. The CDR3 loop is CSGREANTGELFF. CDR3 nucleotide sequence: TGCAGTGGGCGGGAGGCGAACACCGGGGAGCTGTTTTTT.

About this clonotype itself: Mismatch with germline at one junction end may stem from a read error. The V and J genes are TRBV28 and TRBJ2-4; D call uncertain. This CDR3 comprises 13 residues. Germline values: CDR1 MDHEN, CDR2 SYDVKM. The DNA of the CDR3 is TGTGCCAGCAGTTTGCCCGGGCTAAACATTAAGTACTTC. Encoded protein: CASSLPGLNIKYF.

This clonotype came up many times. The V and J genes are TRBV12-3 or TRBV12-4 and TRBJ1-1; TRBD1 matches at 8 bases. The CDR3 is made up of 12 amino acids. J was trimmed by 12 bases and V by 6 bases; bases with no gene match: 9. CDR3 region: CASSPDREVSFF. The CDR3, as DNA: TGTGCCAGCAGCCCGGACAGGGAGGTCTCTTTCTTT.

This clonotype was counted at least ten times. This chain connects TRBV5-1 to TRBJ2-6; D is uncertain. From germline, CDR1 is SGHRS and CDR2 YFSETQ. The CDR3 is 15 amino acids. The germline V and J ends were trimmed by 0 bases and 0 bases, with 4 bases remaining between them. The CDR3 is CASSLEVSGANVLTF. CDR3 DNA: TGCGCCAGCAGCTTGGAAGTCTCTGGGGCCAACGTCCTGACTTTC. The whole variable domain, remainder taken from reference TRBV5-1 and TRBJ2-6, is KAGVTQTPRYLIKTRGQQVTLSCSPISGHRSVSWYQQTPGQGLQFLFEYFSETQRNKGNFPGRFSGRQFSNSRSEMNVSTLELGDSALYLCASSLEVSGANVLTFGAGSRLTVL.

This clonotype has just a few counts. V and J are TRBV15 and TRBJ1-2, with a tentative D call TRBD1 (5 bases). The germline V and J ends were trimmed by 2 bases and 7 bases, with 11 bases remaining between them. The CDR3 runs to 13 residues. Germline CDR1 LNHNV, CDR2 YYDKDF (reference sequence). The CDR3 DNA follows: TGTGCCACCAGCAGATCGAACGGGGCTGGCTACACCTTC. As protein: CATSRSNGAGYTF.

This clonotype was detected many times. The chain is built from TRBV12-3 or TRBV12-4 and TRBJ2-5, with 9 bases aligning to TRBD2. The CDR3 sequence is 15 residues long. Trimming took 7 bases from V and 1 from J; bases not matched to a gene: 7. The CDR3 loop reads CASTLSRGGQETQYF. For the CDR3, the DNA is TGTGCCAGCACCCTTTCGCGGGGGGGCCAAGAGACCCAGTACTTC.

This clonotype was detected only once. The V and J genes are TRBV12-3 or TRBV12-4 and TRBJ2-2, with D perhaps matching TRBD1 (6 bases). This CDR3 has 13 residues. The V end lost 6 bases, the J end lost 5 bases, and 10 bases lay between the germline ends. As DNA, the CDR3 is TGTGCCAGCAGGCGCAGGGGTACCGGGGAGCTGTTTTTT. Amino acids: CASRRRGTGELFF.

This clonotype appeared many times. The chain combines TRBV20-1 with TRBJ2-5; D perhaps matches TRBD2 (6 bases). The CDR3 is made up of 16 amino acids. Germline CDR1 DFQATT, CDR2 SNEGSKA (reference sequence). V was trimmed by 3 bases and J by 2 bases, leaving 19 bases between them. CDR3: CSARASGSGGQETQYF. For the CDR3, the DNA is TGCAGTGCTAGGGCTTCCGGGAGTGGTGGGCAAGAGACCCAGTACTTC.

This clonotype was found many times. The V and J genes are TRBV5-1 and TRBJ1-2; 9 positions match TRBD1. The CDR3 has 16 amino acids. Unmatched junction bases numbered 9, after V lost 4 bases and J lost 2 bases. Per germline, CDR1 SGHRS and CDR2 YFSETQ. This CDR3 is CASSGTTGGRNYGYTF. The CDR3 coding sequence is TGCGCCAGCAGCGGGACGACAGGGGGACGGAACTATGGCTACACCTTC.

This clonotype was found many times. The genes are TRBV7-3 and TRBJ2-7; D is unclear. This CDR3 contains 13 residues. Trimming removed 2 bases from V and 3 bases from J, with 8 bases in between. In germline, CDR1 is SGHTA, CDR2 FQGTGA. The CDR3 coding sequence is TGTGCCAGCAGCTTATTGGGGAACTACGAGCAGTACTTC. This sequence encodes CASSLLGNYEQYF.

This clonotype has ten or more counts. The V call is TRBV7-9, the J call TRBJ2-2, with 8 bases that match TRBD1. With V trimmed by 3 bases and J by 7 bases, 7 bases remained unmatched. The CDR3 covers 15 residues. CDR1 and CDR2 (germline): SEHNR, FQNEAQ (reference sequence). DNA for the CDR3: TGTGCCAGCAGCTTTACAGGGGGTTTCCACGGGGAGCTGTTTTTT. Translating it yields CASSFTGGFHGELFF.

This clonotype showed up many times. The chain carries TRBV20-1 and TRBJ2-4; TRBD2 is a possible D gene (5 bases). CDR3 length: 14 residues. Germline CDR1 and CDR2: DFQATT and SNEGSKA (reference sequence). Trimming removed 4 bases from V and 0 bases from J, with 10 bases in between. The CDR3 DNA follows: TGCAGTGCTAATTACGGACTAGCCAAAAACATTCAGTACTTC. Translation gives CSANYGLAKNIQYF.

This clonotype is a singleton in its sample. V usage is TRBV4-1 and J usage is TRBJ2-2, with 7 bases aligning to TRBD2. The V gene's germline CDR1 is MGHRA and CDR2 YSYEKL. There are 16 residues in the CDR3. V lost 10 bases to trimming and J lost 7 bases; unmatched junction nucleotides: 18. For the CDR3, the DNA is TGCGCCACCGGCCACCCTTGGGGGGGACGAGGCGGGGAGCTGTTTTTT. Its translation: CATGHPWGGRGGELFF.

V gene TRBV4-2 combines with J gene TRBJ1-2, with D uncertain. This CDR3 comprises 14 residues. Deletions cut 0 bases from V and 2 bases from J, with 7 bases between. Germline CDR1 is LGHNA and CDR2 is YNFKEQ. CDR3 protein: CASSQDARNYGYTF. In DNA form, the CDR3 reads TGTGCCAGCAGCCAAGATGCCCGGAACTATGGCTACACCTTC.

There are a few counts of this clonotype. The CDR3 sequence is CASSFQGAEQYF. In DNA form, the CDR3 reads TGTGCCAGCAGCTTCCAAGGAGCCGAGCAGTACTTC. This rearrangement joins TRBV11-1 to TRBJ2-7; D not certain. This CDR3 has 12 amino acids. CDR1 is SGHAT and CDR2 is FQDESV in the germline V gene (reference sequence). V lost 3 bases to trimming and J lost 6 bases, with 9 bases between them.

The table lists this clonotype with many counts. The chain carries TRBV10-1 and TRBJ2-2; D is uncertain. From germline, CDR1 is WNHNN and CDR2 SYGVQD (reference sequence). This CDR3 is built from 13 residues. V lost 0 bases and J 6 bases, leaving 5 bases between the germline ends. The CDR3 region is CASSESYAGELFF. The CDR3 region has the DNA TGCGCCAGCAGTGAGTCTTACGCCGGGGAGCTGTTTTTT.

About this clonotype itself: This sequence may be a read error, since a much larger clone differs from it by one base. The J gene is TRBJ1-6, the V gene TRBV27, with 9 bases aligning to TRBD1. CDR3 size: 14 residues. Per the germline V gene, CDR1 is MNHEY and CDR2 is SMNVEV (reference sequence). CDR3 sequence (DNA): TGTGCCAGCAGTGACAGGGGGTACAGATCACACCTCCACTTT. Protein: CASSDRGYRSHLHF.

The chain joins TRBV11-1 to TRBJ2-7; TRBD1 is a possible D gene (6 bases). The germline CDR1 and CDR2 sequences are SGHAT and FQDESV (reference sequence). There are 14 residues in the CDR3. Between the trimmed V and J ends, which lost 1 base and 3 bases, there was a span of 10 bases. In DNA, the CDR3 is TGTGCCAGCAGCTTAGAAACAGGGTACTACGAGCAGTACTTC. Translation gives CASSLETGYYEQYF.

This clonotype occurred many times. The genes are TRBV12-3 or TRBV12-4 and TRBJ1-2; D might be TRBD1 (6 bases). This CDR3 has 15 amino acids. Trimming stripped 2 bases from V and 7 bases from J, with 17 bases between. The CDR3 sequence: CASSLTGPTTVGYTF. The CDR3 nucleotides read TGTGCCAGCAGTTTAACAGGGCCCACTACTGTTGGCTACACCTTC.